This is a list of T cell receptor beta chains from one sample in a study of regulatory dendritic cells for organ transplantation. Here immunoSEQ multiplex PCR was the method, and the copy in TCRdb shows in-frame clones only, minus some. The table lists fewer than 50,000 clones, approximately 90% of them singletons. Sequenced material: naive CD8+ T cells from blood. These receptors all come from a human donor in good health. Both conserved end residues are part of each CDR3. The D gene is left open where the match is weak. For some rows the clone size is stated as once, few or many, or as a class when expanded; others skip it.

TRBV6-1	TRBJ2-2	.	.	CASSEWLSNLAGELFF	TGTGCCAGCAGTGAGTGGCTCTCGAACCTCGCAGGGGAGCTGTTTTTT
TRBV2	TRBJ1-1	TRBD1	.	CASSHRGRETEAFF	TGTGCCAGCAGCCACAGGGGTCGGGAGACTGAAGCTTTCTTT
TRBV5-6	TRBJ2-7	TRBD2	.	CASSLYRGGRINPYEQYF	TGTGCCAGCAGCTTGTATCGGGGGGGCCGAATAAACCCCTACGAGCAGTACTTC
TRBV2	TRBJ2-7	.	.	CAGSHGATYEQYF	TGTGCCGGGAGTCACGGGGCAACCTACGAGCAGTACTTC
TRBV7-2	TRBJ2-3	.	.	CASSPRKGRTDTQYF	TGTGCCAGCAGCCCTCGGAAGGGGCGGACAGATACGCAGTATTTT
TRBV19	TRBJ2-1	.	.	CASSHPQGFSYNEQFF	TGTGCCAGTAGCCATCCTCAGGGGTTCTCCTACAATGAGCAGTTCTTC
TRBV19	TRBJ1-5	TRBD1	.	CASSPERTGGRQPQHF	TGTGCCAGTAGTCCCGAAAGGACAGGGGGGCGTCAGCCCCAGCATTTT
TRBV4-3	TRBJ2-1	.	.	CASSQVEGTAAEQFF	TGCGCCAGCAGCCAAGTCGAGGGAACGGCGGCTGAGCAGTTCTTC
TRBV27	TRBJ1-5	.	.	CASSVRSNQPQHF	TGTGCCAGCAGTGTCCGTAGCAATCAGCCCCAGCATTTT
TRBV27	TRBJ1-1	.	.	CASSPGLAVEAFF	TGTGCCAGCAGCCCCGGACTAGCGGTTGAAGCTTTCTTT
TRBV7-8	TRBJ2-2	TRBD1	.	CASSLGRTLRGHTGELFF	TGTGCCAGCAGCTTAGGACGGACGCTTAGGGGGCACACCGGGGAGCTGTTTTTT
TRBV18	TRBJ2-7	.	.	CASSSGTYEQYF	TGTGCCAGCTCCAGTGGGACCTACGAGCAGTACTTC
TRBV4-1	TRBJ1-1	TRBD1	.	CASSQVRTGNTEAFF	TGCGCCAGCAGCCAAGTCCGGACAGGGAATACTGAAGCTTTCTTT
TRBV5-3	TRBJ2-7	.	.	CARPHSLPQYF	TGTGCCAGACCTCACAGTCTCCCCCAGTACTTC
TRBV7-9	TRBJ1-3	.	few	CASIPWGNTIYF	TGTGCCAGCATCCCCTGGGGAAACACCATATATTTT
TRBV4-3	TRBJ2-6	.	.	CASSQDRPDSAYSGANVLTF	TGCGCCAGCAGCCAAGATCGGCCAGACAGCGCCTACTCTGGGGCCAACGTCCTGACTTTC
TRBV6-1	TRBJ2-3	.	.	CASSDPTTDSEDTQYF	TGTGCCAGCAGTGACCCGACAACCGACTCGGAGGATACGCAGTATTTT
TRBV4-3	TRBJ2-7	TRBD2	.	CASSQGVMVGLAGVVGDYEQYF	TGCGCCAGCAGCCAAGGCGTTATGGTAGGACTAGCGGGAGTGGTGGGTGACTACGAGCAGTACTTC
TRBV10-2	TRBJ2-7	.	.	CASSEGTGEQYF	TGCGCCAGCAGTGAGGGTACGGGCGAGCAGTACTTC
TRBV13	TRBJ1-1	.	.	CASSMDGIEAFF	TGTGCCAGCAGCATGGACGGGATTGAAGCTTTCTTT
TRBV5-8	TRBJ2-1	TRBD2	.	CASSLIGLATYNEQFF	TGTGCCAGCAGCTTAATTGGACTAGCGACCTACAATGAGCAGTTCTTC
TRBV19	TRBJ2-5	TRBD1	.	CASTPSGQGARETQYF	TGTGCCAGTACCCCGAGTGGGCAGGGGGCGAGGGAGACCCAGTACTTC
TRBV9	TRBJ1-4	TRBD1	.	CASSGWTGLNEKLFF	TGTGCCAGCAGCGGATGGACAGGGCTTAATGAAAAACTGTTTTTT
TRBV9	TRBJ2-7	.	.	CASSELTYEQYF	TGTGCCAGCAGCGAACTTACCTACGAGCAGTACTTC
TRBV9	TRBJ2-7	TRBD2	.	CASSVEGGDYEQYF	TGTGCCAGCAGCGTAGAGGGAGGGGACTACGAGCAGTACTTC
TRBV29-1	TRBJ1-4	TRBD1	.	CSVEGGQVNEKLFF	TGCAGCGTTGAGGGGGGACAGGTTAATGAAAAACTGTTTTTT
TRBV7-8	TRBJ2-3	.	.	CASSQGSDTQYF	TGTGCCAGCAGCCAAGGATCGGATACGCAGTATTTT
TRBV7-8	TRBJ2-3	.	.	CASSFSGDGTDTQYF	TGTGCCAGCAGCTTCTCCGGAGATGGCACAGATACGCAGTATTTT
TRBV27	TRBJ1-1	.	.	CASRGSGVNTEAFF	TGTGCCAGCAGGGGATCAGGGGTTAACACTGAAGCTTTCTTT
TRBV14	TRBJ1-2	.	.	CASSQSQRDGYTF	TGTGCCAGCAGCCAATCCCAGCGGGATGGCTACACCTTC
TRBV13	TRBJ2-1	TRBD2	.	CASSRLSGGYNEQFF	TGTGCCAGCAGCCGTCTAAGCGGGGGCTACAATGAGCAGTTCTTC
TRBV7-9	TRBJ2-5	.	.	CASSPQAFQETQYF	TGTGCCAGCAGCCCCCAAGCCTTCCAAGAGACCCAGTACTTC
TRBV11-2	TRBJ1-2	TRBD1	.	CASSSGQGIGGYTF	TGTGCCAGCAGCTCCGGACAGGGGATAGGGGGCTACACCTTC
TRBV5-6	TRBJ2-7	TRBD1	.	CASSLVDRGVEQYF	TGTGCCAGCAGCTTGGTCGACAGGGGAGTCGAGCAGTACTTC
TRBV21-1	TRBJ2-7	.	.	CASSKPGLAGERSEQYF	TGTGCCAGCAGCAAACCGGGACTAGCGGGAGAACGCTCCGAGCAGTACTTC
TRBV29-1	TRBJ1-1	.	few	CSVEEYRGSF	TGCAGCGTTGAAGAATATAGGGGCAGCTTT
TRBV7-3	TRBJ2-2	TRBD2	once	CASSPTSGGNTGELFF	TGTGCCAGCAGCCCCACTAGCGGCGGGAACACCGGGGAGCTGTTTTTT
TRBV9	TRBJ2-1	TRBD2	.	CASSGTSGYNEQFF	TGTGCCAGCAGCGGGACTAGCGGCTACAATGAGCAGTTCTTC
TRBV7-3	TRBJ2-5	.	.	CASSLNRGPRETQYF	TGTGCCAGCAGCTTGAATAGAGGGCCTAGGGAGACCCAGTACTTC